This entry lists 13 T cell receptor beta chains sequenced from one sample in a study of metastatic and nonmetastatic thyroid tumors. Through MiXCR, TCRdb re-clonotyped the PCR reads. The data show roughly 20,000 clones, with about a quarter seen just once and 15% to 25% held by the top ten. Each patient went into thyroid surgery without having received any treatment. Sequencing input: blood. These receptors came from a female donor with papillary thyroid cancer or a benign thyroid nodule (not recorded which). Some clones in this sample may be carry-over from other donors' samples.

This clone was found many times. The chain carries TRBV13 and TRBJ1-1, with D unclear. The CDR3 is 12 residues long. The germline V and J ends were trimmed by 4 bases and 3 bases, with 6 bases remaining between them. CDR1 and CDR2 from the germline V gene are PRHDT and FYEKMQ (reference sequence). CDR3 in DNA: TGTGCCAGCAGCTCCCAGTACACTGAAGCTTTCTTT. Translated, it gives CASSSQYTEAFF.

The chain employs TRBV5-5 and TRBJ1-5; D is unresolved. Germline CDR1 is SGHKS and CDR2 is YYEKEE (reference sequence). The CDR3 length is 14 residues. Between the trimmed V and J ends, which lost 5 bases and 4 bases, there was a span of 13 bases. The CDR3 loop reads CASSLRDGNQPQHF. DNA for the CDR3: TGTGCCAGCAGTTTGCGTGATGGGAATCAGCCCCAGCATTTT.

Of note for this clone: A junction end diverges from the germline sequence, so it may reflect a read error. The J gene is TRBJ1-5, the V gene TRBV24-1; 9 bases align to TRBD1. Per germline, CDR1 KGHDR and CDR2 SFDVKD. The CDR3 runs to 17 residues. The DNA for the CDR3 is TGTGCCAGCGGTGCGGGACAGGGATCATATAGCAATCAGCCCCAGGATTTT. Its protein product is CASGAGQGSYSNQPQDF.

Comments on this clone: Since a much larger clone is just one base distant, this may be a read error. The rearrangement uses TRBV3-1 and TRBJ2-5; 7 nucleotides line up with TRBD2. The CDR3 sequence is 16 residues long. CDR1 LGHDT and CDR2 YNNKEL come from the germline V gene (reference sequence). The CDR3 is CASSRQRDRNQETRYF. The CDR3 nucleotides read TGTGCCAGCAGTCGTCAGCGGGATCGTAACCAAGAGACCCGGTACTTC.

The chain employs TRBV4-1 and TRBJ1-1; weak D call: TRBD1 (6 bases). Germline V gene data show CDR1 as MGHRA and CDR2 as YSYEKL. V was cut by 0 bases and J by 3 bases, with 8 bases left in between. The CDR3 spans 14 residues. CDR3 in DNA: TGCGCCAGCAGCCAAGAATACAGGGACACTGAAGCTTTCTTT. It is translated as CASSQEYRDTEAFF.

This clone occurred many times. The V and J genes are TRBV9 and TRBJ1-3, with D perhaps TRBD1 (6 bases). V lost 0 bases to trimming and J lost 5 bases, with 18 bases between them. The CDR3 spans 17 residues. Germline CDR1 and CDR2: SGDLS and YYNGEE. The CDR3 sequence: CASSVGIRDTDRNTIYF. The CDR3 DNA reads TGTGCCAGCAGCGTAGGTATCCGGGACACCGATAGAAACACCATATATTTT.

This clone was detected many times. The genes are TRBV6-4 and TRBJ2-1; D is perhaps TRBD1 (5 bases). The CDR3 is 13 residues long. Germline CDR1 is MRHNA and CDR2 is SNTAGT. V was cut by 4 bases and J by 7 bases, with 11 bases left in between. CDR3 loop: CASSVSQENEQFF. The CDR3 bases are TGTGCCAGCAGTGTCTCACAGGAGAATGAGCAGTTCTTC.

Worth noting for this clone: Compared with germline, one end of the junction differs, possibly owing to a read error. The chain joins TRBV5-4 to TRBJ1-6, with 7 nucleotides matching TRBD1. Germline CDR1 and CDR2: SGHNT and YYREEE (reference sequence). This CDR3 region has 14 residues. CDR3 amino acids: CAISRQGDTSPLHF. The CDR3 DNA reads as TGTGCCATCAGCCGACAGGGCGATACTTCACCCCTCCACTTT.

This clone showed up just a few times. The chain employs TRBV24-1 and TRBJ1-5; TRBD1 aligns across 9 bases. This CDR3 is built from 18 residues. CDR1 and CDR2 from the germline V gene are KGHDR and SFDVKD. J was trimmed by 2 bases and V by 4 bases; bases with no gene match: 11. The CDR3 sequence: CATSDPSTGGLGNQPQHF. The CDR3 nucleotides read TGTGCCACCAGTGACCCCTCGACAGGGGGATTAGGCAATCAGCCCCAGCATTTT.

Sample share makes this clone medium-sized. The chain carries TRBV20-1 and TRBJ1-6, with D perhaps matching TRBD1 (5 bases). V was clipped by 5 bases and J by 5 bases, with 19 bases between them. Per the germline V gene, CDR1 is DFQATT and CDR2 is SNEGSKA (reference sequence). The CDR3 length is 16 residues. CDR3 in amino acids: CSAGRGGGLDNSPLHF. The DNA of the CDR3 is TGCAGTGCTGGGAGGGGAGGTGGCTTAGATAATTCACCCCTCCACTTT.

The sample holds many counts of this clone. This rearrangement joins TRBV9 to TRBJ1-5, with 7 nucleotides matching TRBD1. CDR1 is SGDLS, CDR2 YYNGEE, per germline. The CDR3 is made up of 14 amino acids. V gave up 4 bases and J gave up 6 bases; unmatched junction bases: 7. CDR3 amino acids: CASSRQGIGQPQHF. The CDR3 DNA sequence: TGTGCCAGCAGCCGACAGGGAATAGGTCAGCCCCAGCATTTT.

This clone was detected many times. The sample has other DNA sequences that encode this CDR3 too. The V and J genes are TRBV2 and TRBJ2-2; no clear D. V lost 5 bases, J lost 6 bases, and 4 bases lay in between. CDR1 and CDR2 (germline): SNHLY, FYNNEI. This CDR3 comprises 11 residues. The CDR3 here is CASSPPGELFF. For the CDR3, the DNA is TGTGCCAGCAGTCCTCCCGGGGAGCTGTTTTTT.

In this sample, this clone is medium-sized. The V and J genes are TRBV7-2 and TRBJ2-7, with TRBD2 matching 12 bases. The length of the CDR3 is 19 residues. Germline CDR1 and CDR2: SGHTA and FQGNSA. V lost 6 bases and J lost 0; bases outside the gene matches: 15. The CDR3 reads CASSLYGLAGGLSSYEQYF. CDR3 coding DNA: TGTGCCAGCAGTCTTTATGGGCTAGCGGGAGGGTTGAGCTCCTACGAGCAGTACTTC.